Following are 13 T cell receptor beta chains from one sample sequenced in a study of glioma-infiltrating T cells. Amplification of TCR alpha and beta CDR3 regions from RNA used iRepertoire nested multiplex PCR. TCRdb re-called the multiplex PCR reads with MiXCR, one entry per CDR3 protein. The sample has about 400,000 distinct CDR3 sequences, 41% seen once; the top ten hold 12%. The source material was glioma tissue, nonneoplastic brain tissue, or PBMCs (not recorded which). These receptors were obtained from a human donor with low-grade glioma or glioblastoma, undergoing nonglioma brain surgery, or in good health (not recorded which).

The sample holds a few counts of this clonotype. CDR3 amino acids: CASSHPLTIDTEAFF. The CDR3 DNA reads as TGTGCCAGCAGCCACCCCCTGACCATAGACACTGAAGCTTTCTTT. The rearrangement joins TRBV4-2 to TRBJ1-1, with D uncertain. V lost 3 bases and J lost 3, with 14 bases in between. Germline V lookup: CDR1 LGHNA, CDR2 YNFKEQ. The length of the CDR3 is 15 residues.

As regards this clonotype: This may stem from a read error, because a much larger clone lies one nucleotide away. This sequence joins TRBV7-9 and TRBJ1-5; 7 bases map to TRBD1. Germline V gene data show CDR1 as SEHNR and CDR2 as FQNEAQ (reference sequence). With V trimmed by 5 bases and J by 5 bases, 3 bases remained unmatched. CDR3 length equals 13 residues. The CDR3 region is CASSIDRDQPQHF. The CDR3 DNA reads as TGTGCCAGCAGCATCGACAGGGATCAGCCCCAGCATTTT.

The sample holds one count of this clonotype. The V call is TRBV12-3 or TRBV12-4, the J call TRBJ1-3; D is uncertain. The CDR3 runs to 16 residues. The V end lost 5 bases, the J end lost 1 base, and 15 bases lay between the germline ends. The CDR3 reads CASSGRSARSGNTIYF. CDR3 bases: TGTGCCAGCAGTGGTAGGAGCGCGAGGTCTGGAAACACCATATATTTT.

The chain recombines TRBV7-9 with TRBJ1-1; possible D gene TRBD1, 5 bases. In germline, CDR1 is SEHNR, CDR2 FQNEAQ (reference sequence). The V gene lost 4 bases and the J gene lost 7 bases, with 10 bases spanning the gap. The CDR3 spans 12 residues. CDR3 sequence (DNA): TGTGCCAGCAGCTCCCGGGACGGTGAAGCTTTCTTT. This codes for CASSSRDGEAFF.

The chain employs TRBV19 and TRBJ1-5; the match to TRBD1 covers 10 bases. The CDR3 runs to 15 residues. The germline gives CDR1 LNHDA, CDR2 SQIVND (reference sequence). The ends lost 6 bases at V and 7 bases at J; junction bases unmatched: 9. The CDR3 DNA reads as TGTGCCAGTAGAGATGACAGGGGGCAAGACCAGCCCCAGCATTTT. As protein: CASRDDRGQDQPQHF.

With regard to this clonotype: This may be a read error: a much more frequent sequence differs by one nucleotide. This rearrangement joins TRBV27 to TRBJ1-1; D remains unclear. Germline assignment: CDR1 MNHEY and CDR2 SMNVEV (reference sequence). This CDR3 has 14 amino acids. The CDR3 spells CVSSLSGVNTEAFF. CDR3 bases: TGTGTCAGCAGTTTATCAGGAGTGAACACTGAAGCTTTCTTT.

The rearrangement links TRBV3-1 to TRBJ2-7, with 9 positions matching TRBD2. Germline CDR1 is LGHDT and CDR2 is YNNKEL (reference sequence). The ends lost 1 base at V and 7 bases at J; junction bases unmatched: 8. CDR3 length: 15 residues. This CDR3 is CASSQVTSGPEEQYF. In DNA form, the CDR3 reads TGTGCCAGCAGCCAAGTAACTAGCGGGCCGGAGGAGCAGTACTTC.

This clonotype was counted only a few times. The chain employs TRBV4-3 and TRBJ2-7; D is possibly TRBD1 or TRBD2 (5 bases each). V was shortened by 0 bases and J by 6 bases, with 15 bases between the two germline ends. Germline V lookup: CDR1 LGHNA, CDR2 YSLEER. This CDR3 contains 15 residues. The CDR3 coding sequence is TGCGCCAGCAGCCAAGATGAGGGGTCCCCCGGCGAGCAGTACTTC. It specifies CASSQDEGSPGEQYF.

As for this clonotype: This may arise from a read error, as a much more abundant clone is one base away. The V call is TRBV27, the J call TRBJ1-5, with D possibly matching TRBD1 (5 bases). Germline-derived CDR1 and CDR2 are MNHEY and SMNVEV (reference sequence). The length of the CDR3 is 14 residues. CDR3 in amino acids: CASSFGQRSSPQRF. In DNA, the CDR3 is TGTGCCAGCAGTTTCGGACAAAGATCTTCGCCCCAGCGTTTT.

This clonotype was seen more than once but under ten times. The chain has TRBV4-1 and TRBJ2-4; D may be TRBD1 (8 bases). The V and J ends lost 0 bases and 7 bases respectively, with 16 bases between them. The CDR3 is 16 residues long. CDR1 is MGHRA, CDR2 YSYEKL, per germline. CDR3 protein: CASSQDLGQGGNIQYF. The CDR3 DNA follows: TGCGCCAGCAGCCAAGATCTAGGACAGGGAGGGAACATTCAGTACTTC.

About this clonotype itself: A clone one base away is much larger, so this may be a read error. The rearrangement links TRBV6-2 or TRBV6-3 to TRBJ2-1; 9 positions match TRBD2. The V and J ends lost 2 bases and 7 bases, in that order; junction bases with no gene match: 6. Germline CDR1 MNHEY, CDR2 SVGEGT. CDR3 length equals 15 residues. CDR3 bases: TGTGCCAGCAGTTACGATAGCGGGAGTTATAATGAGCAGTTCTTC. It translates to CASSYDSGSYNEQFF.

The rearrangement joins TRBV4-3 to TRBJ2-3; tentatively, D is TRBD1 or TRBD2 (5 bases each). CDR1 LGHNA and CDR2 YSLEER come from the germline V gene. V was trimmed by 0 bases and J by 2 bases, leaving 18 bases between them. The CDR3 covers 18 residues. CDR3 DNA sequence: TGCGCCAGCAGCCAAGATCCGGCCAGTTGGGGGACCACAGATACGCAGTATTTT. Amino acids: CASSQDPASWGTTDTQYF.

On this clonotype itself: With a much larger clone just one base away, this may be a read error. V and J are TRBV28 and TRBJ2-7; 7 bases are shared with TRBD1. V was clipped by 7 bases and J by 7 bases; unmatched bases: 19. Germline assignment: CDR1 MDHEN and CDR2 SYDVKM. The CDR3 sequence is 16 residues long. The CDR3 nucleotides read TGTGCCAGCACTGGTGCGTCAGGGGGTAGGGCCAATGAGCAGTACTTC. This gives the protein CASTGASGGRANEQYF.